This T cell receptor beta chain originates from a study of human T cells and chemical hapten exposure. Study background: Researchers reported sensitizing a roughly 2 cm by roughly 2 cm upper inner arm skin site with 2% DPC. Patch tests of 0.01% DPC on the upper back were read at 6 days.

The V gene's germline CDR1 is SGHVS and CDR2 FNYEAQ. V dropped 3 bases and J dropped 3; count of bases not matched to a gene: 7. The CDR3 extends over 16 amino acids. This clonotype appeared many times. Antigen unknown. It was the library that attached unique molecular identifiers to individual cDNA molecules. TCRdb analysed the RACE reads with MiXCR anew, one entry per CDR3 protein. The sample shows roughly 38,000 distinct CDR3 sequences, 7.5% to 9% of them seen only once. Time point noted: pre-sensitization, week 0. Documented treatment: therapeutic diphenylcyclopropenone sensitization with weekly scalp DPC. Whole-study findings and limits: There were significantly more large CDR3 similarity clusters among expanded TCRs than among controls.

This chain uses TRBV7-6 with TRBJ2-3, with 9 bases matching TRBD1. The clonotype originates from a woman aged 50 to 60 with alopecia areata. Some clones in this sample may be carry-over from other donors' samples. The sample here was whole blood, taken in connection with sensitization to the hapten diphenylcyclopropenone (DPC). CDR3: CASSLGTGRRTDTQYF. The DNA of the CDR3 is TGTGCCAGCAGCTTGGGGACAGGGCGGAGGACAGATACGCAGTATTTT.